This T cell receptor (beta chain) was captured by sequencing in a study of Ad26.COV2.S vaccination and SARS-CoV-2 variants. The treatment denotes: some 19 received Ad26.COV2.S at low or high dose, single or two shots; 5 received placebo; per-sample allocation not given. Sampling was done on day 63 after the first vaccine or placebo injection. This table comes from immunoSEQ multiplex PCR, and its TCRdb copy is limited to in-frame clones, with some not included. The sample lists about 350,000 clones, about 88% seen once, with around 6.6% in the top ten. The sequences come from peripheral blood, collected in a trial of Ad26.COV2.S vaccine versus placebo. The receptor was isolated from a person between 18 and 65 years old who received the Ad26.COV2.S COVID-19 vaccine or a placebo.

Written as DNA, the CDR3 is TGTGCCAGCAGCCAACGGACAGCTCTGGGCACTGAAGCTTTCTTT. Translating it yields CASSQRTALGTEAFF. The rearrangement joins TRBV7-9 to TRBJ1-1; D is possibly TRBD1 (6 bases). The CDR3 runs 15 residues. Germline V gene lookup returns CDR1 SEHNR and CDR2 FQNEAQ (reference sequence). Trimming cost V 5 bases and J 4 bases, with 17 bases left between them.